The 19 T cell receptor beta chains given below trace back to one sample, sequenced in a study of cytomegalovirus exposure and HLA in healthy donors. Vbeta (60) and Jbeta (13) primers were used in the PCR. Repertoires were generated with immunoSEQ multiplex PCR, while TCRdb's copy carries only in-frame clones and drops some. This table holds 100,000 to 150,000 clones. Sequencing was done on a sample of PBMCs. These receptor sequences come from a man aged 18 to 35 in good health and CMV-seronegative.

The CDR3 DNA reads as TGCGCCAGCAGCTTGGCCAGTCCTGGAAACACCATATATTTT. Translating gives CASSLASPGNTIYF. This chain uses TRBV5-1 with TRBJ1-3; D remains ambiguous. The CDR3 length is 14 residues. Germline V lookup: CDR1 SGHRS, CDR2 YFSETQ. V was clipped by 0 bases and J by 2 bases, with 6 bases between them.

The V and J genes are TRBV9 and TRBJ2-1; 8 bases agree with TRBD2. The CDR3 is 12 amino acids. V was clipped by 3 bases and J by 9 bases; unmatched bases: 2. Germline V gives CDR1 SGDLS, CDR2 YYNGEE. The CDR3 region is CASSAGGGEQFF. CDR3 coding DNA: TGTGCCAGCAGCGCCGGGGGGGGTGAGCAGTTCTTC.

The rearrangement uses TRBV13 and TRBJ2-7; 7 positions agree with TRBD2. The length of the CDR3 is 14 residues. CDR1 and CDR2 from the germline V gene are PRHDT and FYEKMQ (reference sequence). The ends lost 3 bases at V and 2 bases at J; junction bases unmatched: 4. CDR3 residues: CASSLASGTYEQYF. The CDR3, as DNA: TGTGCCAGCAGCTTGGCTAGCGGAACCTACGAGCAGTACTTC. The full variable domain, in which reference TRBV13 and TRBJ2-7 provide the parts outside the CDR3, is AAGVIQSPRHLIKEKRETATLKCYPIPRHDTVYWYQQGPGQDPQFLISFYEKMQSDKGSIPDRFSAQQFSDYHSELNMSSLELGDSALYFCASSLASGTYEQYFGPGTRLTVT.

The CDR3 region is CASLPPLAGASTDTQYF. The CDR3 bases are TGTGCCAGCCTTCCCCCACTAGCGGGGGCTTCCACAGATACGCAGTATTTT. The V and J genes are TRBV2 and TRBJ2-3; 11 bases map to TRBD2. The CDR3 runs to 17 residues. The trim removed 8 bases at V and 2 bases at J, leaving 12 bases unmatched. CDR1 is SNHLY and CDR2 is FYNNEI in the germline V gene.

The chain has TRBV28 and TRBJ2-2; D perhaps matches TRBD2 (5 bases). V lost 7 bases, J lost 4 bases, and 13 bases lay in between. CDR1 is MDHEN and CDR2 is SYDVKM in the germline V gene. The CDR3 is 14 residues long. The CDR3 nucleotides are TGTGCCAGCAACGGGATACTGGGCACCGGGGAGCTGTTTTTT. Translation: CASNGILGTGELFF.

CDR3 sequence reads: CASSYGWLYTDTQYF. Here the CDR3 DNA reads TGTGCCAGCAGCTACGGGTGGCTTTACACAGATACGCAGTATTTT. The rearrangement links TRBV7-8 to TRBJ2-3, with D unresolved. The germline V gene has CDR1 SGHVS and CDR2 FQNEAQ. The CDR3 runs to 15 residues. V lost 4 bases, J lost 2 bases, and 13 bases lay in between.

The chain combines TRBV5-3 with TRBJ2-3; the D is unclear. TRBV5-3 belongs to the ORF category, with a function that is uncertain. Trimming took 8 bases from V and 5 from J, leaving 15 bases between them. The CDR3 runs 13 residues. The CDR3 nucleotides read TGTGCCAGGACGACGACATTGGGAGATACGCAGTATTTT. It is translated as CARTTTLGDTQYF.

The chain carries TRBV18 and TRBJ2-1; D perhaps matches TRBD2 (6 bases). This CDR3 region has 15 residues. CDR1 and CDR2 (germline): KGHSH, LQKENI. Trimming took off 3 bases at V and 8 bases at J, with 17 bases between the two ends. The CDR3 DNA is TGTGCCAGCTCACCGAGACCGAGTCCGGGGGATGAGCAGTTCTTC. Its protein product is CASSPRPSPGDEQFF.

The chain links TRBV11-2 to TRBJ1-2, with 7 bases matching TRBD1. The V gene's germline CDR1 is SGHAT and CDR2 FQNNGV. CDR3 length: 15 residues. V shed 5 bases, J shed 4 bases, and the junction held 10 bases outside the gene matches. CDR3 DNA: TGTGCCAGCAGCACGGGACAGACTCCTTCCTATGGCTACACCTTC. It specifies CASSTGQTPSYGYTF.

V and J are TRBV7-9 and TRBJ2-1; TRBD1 is a possible D gene (6 bases). The CDR3 loop spans 14 amino acids. Germline V CDR1 and CDR2: SEHNR, FQNEAQ (reference sequence). The V end was cut by 5 bases, the J end by 8 bases, with 16 bases between. The CDR3, as DNA: TGTGCCAGCAGCCCGCGAATACAGGGCCATGAGCAGTTCTTC. Its protein is CASSPRIQGHEQFF.

The rearrangement links TRBV12-5 to TRBJ2-5; TRBD1 matches at 12 bases. The CDR3 length is 20 residues. With V trimmed by 1 base and J by 0 bases, 12 bases remained unmatched. Germline values: CDR1 LGHNT, CDR2 FRNRAP. The CDR3 region is CASGLGRGTGGPEDQETQYF. The CDR3 DNA reads TGTGCTAGTGGTTTGGGACGTGGGACAGGGGGCCCCGAGGACCAAGAGACCCAGTACTTC.

V gene TRBV5-5 combines with J gene TRBJ1-5; D gene ambiguous. Germline V gene data show CDR1 as SGHKS and CDR2 as YYEKEE (reference sequence). Trimming stripped 2 bases from V and 9 bases from J, with 9 bases between. The CDR3 runs 12 residues. This chain's CDR3 is CASSFEVRPQHF. The CDR3 coding sequence is TGTGCCAGCAGCTTCGAGGTCAGGCCCCAGCATTTT.

The chain couples TRBV7-9 to TRBJ2-5, with unresolved D. Germline values: CDR1 SEHNR, CDR2 FQNEAQ (reference sequence). The germline V and J ends were trimmed by 3 bases and 4 bases, with 3 bases remaining between them. This CDR3 contains 11 residues. CDR3 DNA sequence: TGTGCCAGCAGCTTCCGAGAGACCCAGTACTTC. The encoded protein is CASSFRETQYF.

The rearrangement uses TRBV29-1 and TRBJ2-7; a possible D gene is TRBD1 (5 bases). CDR1 is SQVTM and CDR2 is ANQGSEA in the germline V gene. The V end was cut by 4 bases, the J end by 0 bases, with 13 bases between. The CDR3 totals 14 residues. The CDR3 DNA is TGCAGCGTTGGGGGCGCTATCAGCTCCTACGAGCAGTACTTC. This gives the protein CSVGGAISSYEQYF.

J is TRBJ1-1 and V is TRBV29-1, with a tentative D call TRBD1 (5 bases). Trimming took 3 bases from V and 8 from J, leaving 13 bases between them. This CDR3 is 12 amino acids long. CDR1 is SQVTM, CDR2 ANQGSEA, per germline. The CDR3 DNA sequence: TGCAGCGTTGACGGCAGGGCAAGGGAAGCTTTCTTT. Translation: CSVDGRAREAFF.

V and J are TRBV30 and TRBJ1-4, with 8 bases lining up with TRBD1. The length of the CDR3 is 12 residues. The germline V gene has CDR1 GTSNPN and CDR2 SVGIG (reference sequence). Unmatched junction bases numbered 0, after V lost 5 bases and J lost 4 bases. In DNA form, the CDR3 reads TGTGCCTGGGGACAGGGTAATGAAAAACTGTTTTTT. Its translation is CAWGQGNEKLFF. Based on the CDR3 plus reference TRBV30 and TRBJ1-4, the full variable domain is SQTIHQWPATLVQPVGSPLSLECTVEGTSNPNLYWYRQAAGRGLQLLFYSVGIGQISSEVPQNLSASRPQDRQFILSSKKLLLSDSGFYLCAWGQGNEKLFFGSGTQLSVL.

This chain joins TRBV30 and TRBJ2-2, with a possible D match to TRBD2 (5 bases). The germline V gene encodes CDR1 GTSNPN and CDR2 SVGIG (reference sequence). Trimming took off 8 bases at V and 6 bases at J, with 22 bases between the two ends. This CDR3 contains 15 residues. CDR3 DNA sequence: TGTGCCCTCGCGCCGGGGAGCAGTCGATCCGGGGAGCTGTTTTTT. Its protein is CALAPGSSRSGELFF.

The chain combines TRBV5-1 with TRBJ2-3, with 8 bases fitting TRBD1. After removal of 5 bases from V and 3 bases from J, the junction contained 8 bases not matched to a gene. The length of the CDR3 is 15 residues. Germline values: CDR1 SGHRS, CDR2 YFSETQ. CDR3 nucleotides: TGCGCCAGCAGGTTGACAGGGGTGGGAACAGATACGCAGTATTTT. It is translated as CASRLTGVGTDTQYF.

The rearrangement joins TRBV7-6 to TRBJ1-1; D remains unclear. The CDR3 extends over 14 amino acids. Germline V gives CDR1 SGHVS, CDR2 FNYEAQ. Trimming left V 4 bases short and J 0 bases short, with 9 bases between. The CDR3 coding sequence is TGTGCCAGCAGCTCCAGGACTCTGAACACTGAAGCTTTCTTT. It is translated as CASSSRTLNTEAFF.